The clone carrying this T cell receptor beta chain was detected many times. Its cognate antigen is unknown. This specimen belongs to a study of CD8 T cells in ankylosing spondylitis. General observations from the study: Some motif variants had been reported before (in reactive arthritis synovial fluid and blood).

TCRdb reprocessed the 5' RACE reads with MiXCR, giving one entry per CDR3 protein. The sample has approximately 260,000 distinct CDR3 sequences; 18% are singletons. The origin of this receptor is a male donor with ankylosing spondylitis or in good health (not recorded which). Sequencing was performed on blood, either unsorted or a sorted T cell fraction (not recorded which).

The DNA of the CDR3 is TGTGCCAGCAGTTCCCTCTCCTACGAGCAGTACTTC. Its protein is CASSSLSYEQYF. The chain is built from TRBV6-6 and TRBJ2-7; no clear D gene. This CDR3 is 12 amino acids long. Germline V lookup: CDR1 MNHNY, CDR2 SVGAGI (reference sequence). The V and J ends lost 4 bases and 0 bases respectively, with 4 bases between them.